The clone carrying this T cell receptor beta chain was seen only once. Its antigen is unidentified. The data stem from a study of T cell responses to AZD1222 COVID-19 vaccine. Study-level information: Pooled in the analysis were second doses at about 4 or about 12 weeks. Overall study findings and caveats: Researchers took repertoire samples only after the peak T cell response had come. A mostly white British donor set with more females was recruited, and clonal diversity was possibly underestimated.

Generated by immunoSEQ multiplex PCR, the TCRdb table keeps only in-frame clones and is missing some. The data hold fewer than 110,000 clones, with 90% observed a single time. The ends lost 2 bases at V and 3 bases at J; junction bases unmatched: 5. The germline V gene encodes CDR1 SNHLY and CDR2 FYNNEI. This CDR3 is 16 amino acids long. The input for sequencing was peripheral blood, taken on day 0 of AZD1222 vaccination. This clonotype was sampled from an adult in good health. V and J are TRBV2 and TRBJ2-3, with 10 bases fitting TRBD2. CDR3 DNA: TGTGCCAGCAGTGAAATTCTAGCGGGGGCTACAGATACGCAGTATTTT. It yields the protein CASSEILAGATDTQYF.